This TCR beta chain was identified during a study of T cell repertoires in ileal Crohn's disease. Across the whole study: All patients had surgery for stricturing (61%) or penetrating (approximately 39%) disease. About half of patients got postoperative therapy: roughly 12 thiopurines, around 18 anti-TNF. M6 samples are neoterminal ileum biopsies from postoperative colonoscopy.

Judged by abundance, this clone is hyperexpanded. Its antigen remains unidentified. The time point denotes: neoterminal ileum biopsy at postoperative endoscopy, about 6 months after surgery. Using immunoSEQ multiplex PCR, the repertoire was profiled, and TCRdb retains in-frame clones only, with some absent. This table has 13,000 or so clones, 82% appearing once. Findings and limits, study-wide: High-frequency clones were more common in sorted CD8 than CD4 cells.

This CDR3 spans 13 amino acids. The V gene lost 6 bases and the J gene lost 0 bases, with 8 bases spanning the gap. The germline CDR1 and CDR2 sequences are MNHEY and SVGAGI. The TCR was taken from an adult with Crohn's disease. The gene calls are TRBV6-5 and TRBJ1-1; D unresolved. The sequencing sample was made of ileal tissue. Written as DNA, the CDR3 is TGTGCCAGCAGGCAACTGATGAACACTGAAGCTTTCTTT. Its protein product is CASRQLMNTEAFF.